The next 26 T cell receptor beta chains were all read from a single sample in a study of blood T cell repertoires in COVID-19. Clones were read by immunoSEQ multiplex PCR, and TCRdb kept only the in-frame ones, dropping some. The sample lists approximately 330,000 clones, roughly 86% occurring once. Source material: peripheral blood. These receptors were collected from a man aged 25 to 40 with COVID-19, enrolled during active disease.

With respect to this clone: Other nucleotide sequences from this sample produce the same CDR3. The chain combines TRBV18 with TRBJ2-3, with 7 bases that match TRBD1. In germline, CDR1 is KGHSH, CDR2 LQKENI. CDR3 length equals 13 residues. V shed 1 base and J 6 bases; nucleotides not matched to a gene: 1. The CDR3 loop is CASSPQGADTQYF. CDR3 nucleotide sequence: TGTGCCAGCTCACCACAGGGGGCGGATACGCAGTATTTT.

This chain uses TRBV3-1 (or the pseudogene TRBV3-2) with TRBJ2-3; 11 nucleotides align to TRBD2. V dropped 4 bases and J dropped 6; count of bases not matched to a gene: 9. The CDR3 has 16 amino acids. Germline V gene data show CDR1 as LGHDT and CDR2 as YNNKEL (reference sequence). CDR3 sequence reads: CASSRSGLAARDTQYF. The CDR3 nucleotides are TGTGCCAGCAGCCGCTCGGGACTAGCGGCCAGGGATACGCAGTATTTT.

CDR3 DNA: TGTGCCAGCAGCAATCCACGCGGGGCACTTTTGTACGAGCAGTACTTC. Residues: CASSNPRGALLYEQYF. This chain joins TRBV6-2 or TRBV6-3 and TRBJ2-7, with D perhaps matching TRBD2 (6 bases). V shed 6 bases and J shed 4 bases, with 22 bases lying between them. Germline-derived CDR1 and CDR2 are MNHEY and SVGEGT. The CDR3 covers 16 residues.

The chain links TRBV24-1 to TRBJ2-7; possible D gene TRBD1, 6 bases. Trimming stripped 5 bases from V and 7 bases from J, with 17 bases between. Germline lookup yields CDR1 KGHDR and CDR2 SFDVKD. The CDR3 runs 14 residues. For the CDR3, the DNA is TGTGCCACCAGTGCTGGGGGCAGTGCTAGTGAGCAGTACTTC. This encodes CATSAGGSASEQYF.

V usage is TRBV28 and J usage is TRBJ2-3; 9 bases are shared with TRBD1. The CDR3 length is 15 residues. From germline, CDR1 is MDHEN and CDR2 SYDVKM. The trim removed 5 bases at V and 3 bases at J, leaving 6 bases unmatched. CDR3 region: CASSRRGTGTDTQYF. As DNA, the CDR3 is TGTGCCAGCAGTCGGCGGGGGACAGGGACAGATACGCAGTATTTT.

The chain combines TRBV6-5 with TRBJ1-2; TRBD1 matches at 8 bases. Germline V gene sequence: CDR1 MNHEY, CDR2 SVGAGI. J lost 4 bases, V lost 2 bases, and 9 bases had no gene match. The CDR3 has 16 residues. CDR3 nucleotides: TGTGCCAGCAGTTACGTTGGACAGGGTTGGATCTATGGCTACACCTTC. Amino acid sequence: CASSYVGQGWIYGYTF.

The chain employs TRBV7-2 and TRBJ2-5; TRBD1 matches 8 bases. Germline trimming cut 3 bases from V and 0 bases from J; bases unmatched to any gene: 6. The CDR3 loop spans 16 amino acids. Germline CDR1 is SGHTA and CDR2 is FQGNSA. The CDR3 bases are TGTGCCAGCAGCTTGCGTCAGGGGGCCTACCAAGAGACCCAGTACTTC. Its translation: CASSLRQGAYQETQYF.

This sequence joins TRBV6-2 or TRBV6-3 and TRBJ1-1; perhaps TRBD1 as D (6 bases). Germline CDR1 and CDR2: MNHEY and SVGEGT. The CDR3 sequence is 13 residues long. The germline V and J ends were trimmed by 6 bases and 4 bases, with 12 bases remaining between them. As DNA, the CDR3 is TGTGCCAGCAGCCGAGGACAGATCACTGAAGCTTTCTTT. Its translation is CASSRGQITEAFF.

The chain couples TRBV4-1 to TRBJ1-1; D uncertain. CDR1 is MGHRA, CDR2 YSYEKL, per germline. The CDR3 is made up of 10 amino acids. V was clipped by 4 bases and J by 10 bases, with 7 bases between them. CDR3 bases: TGCGCCAGCAGCCTCCCGGGAGCTTTCTTT. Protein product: CASSLPGAFF.

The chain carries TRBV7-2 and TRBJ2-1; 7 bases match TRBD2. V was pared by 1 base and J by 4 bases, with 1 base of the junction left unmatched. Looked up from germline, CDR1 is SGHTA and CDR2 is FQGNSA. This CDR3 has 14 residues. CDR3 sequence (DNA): TGTGCCAGCAGCTTAGTCGGGGGGTACAATGAGCAGTTCTTC. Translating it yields CASSLVGGYNEQFF.

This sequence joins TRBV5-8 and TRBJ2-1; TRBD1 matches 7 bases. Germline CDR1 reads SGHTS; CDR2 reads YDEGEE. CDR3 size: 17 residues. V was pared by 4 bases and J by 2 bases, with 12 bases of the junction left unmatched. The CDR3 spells CASSPQPTGIPYNEQFF. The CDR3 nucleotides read TGTGCCAGCAGCCCACAACCGACAGGGATTCCCTACAATGAGCAGTTCTTC.

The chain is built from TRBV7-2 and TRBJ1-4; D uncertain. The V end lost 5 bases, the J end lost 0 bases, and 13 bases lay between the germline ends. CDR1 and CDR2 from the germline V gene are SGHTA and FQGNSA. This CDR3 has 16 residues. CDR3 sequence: CASSVKGGATNEKLFF. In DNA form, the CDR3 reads TGTGCCAGCAGCGTTAAAGGAGGAGCAACTAATGAAAAACTGTTTTTT.

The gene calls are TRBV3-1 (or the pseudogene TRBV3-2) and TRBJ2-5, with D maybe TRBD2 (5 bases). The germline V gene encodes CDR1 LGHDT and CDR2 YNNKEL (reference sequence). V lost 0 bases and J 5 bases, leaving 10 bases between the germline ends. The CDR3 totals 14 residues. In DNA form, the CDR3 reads TGTGCCAGCAGCCAAGAGGTCCGGAGGGAGACCCAGTACTTC. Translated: CASSQEVRRETQYF.

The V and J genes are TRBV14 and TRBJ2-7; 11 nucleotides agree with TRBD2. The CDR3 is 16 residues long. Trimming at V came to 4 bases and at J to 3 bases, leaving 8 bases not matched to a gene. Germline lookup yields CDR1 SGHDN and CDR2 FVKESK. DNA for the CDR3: TGTGCCAGCAGCCGGGGACTAGCGGAATACCTCTACGAGCAGTACTTC. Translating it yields CASSRGLAEYLYEQYF.

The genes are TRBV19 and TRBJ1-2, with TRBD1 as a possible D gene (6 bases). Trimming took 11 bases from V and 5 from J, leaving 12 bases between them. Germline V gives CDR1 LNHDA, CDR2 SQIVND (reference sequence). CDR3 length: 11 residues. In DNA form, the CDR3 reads TGTGCCCTTGGGGGCGATTATGGCTACACCTTC. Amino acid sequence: CALGGDYGYTF.

The CDR3 region is CASSLAGQGTDTQYF. DNA of the CDR3: TGTGCCAGCAGCTTAGCCGGACAAGGCACAGATACGCAGTATTTT. The V and J genes are TRBV7-2 and TRBJ2-3; possibly TRBD1 for D (5 bases). Germline V gene lookup returns CDR1 SGHTA and CDR2 FQGNSA. The CDR3 runs 15 residues. V was clipped by 0 bases and J by 1 base, with 8 bases between them.

The CDR3 here is CASSIVRTAGDYGYTF. In nucleotides, the CDR3 is TGTGCCAGTAGTATAGTCCGGACAGCGGGGGACTATGGCTACACCTTC. The chain couples TRBV19 to TRBJ1-2; TRBD1 might be the D (6 bases). Germline CDR1 and CDR2: LNHDA and SQIVND (reference sequence). The CDR3 loop spans 16 amino acids. Trimming removed 1 base at V and 3 bases at J, with 15 bases between.

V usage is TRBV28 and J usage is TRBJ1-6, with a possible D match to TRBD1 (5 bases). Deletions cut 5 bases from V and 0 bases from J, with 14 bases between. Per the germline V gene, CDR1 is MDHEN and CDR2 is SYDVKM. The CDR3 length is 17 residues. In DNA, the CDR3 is TGTGCCAGCAGTAGCTCGGGGGGATTCTCCTATAATTCACCCCTCCACTTT. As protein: CASSSSGGFSYNSPLHF.

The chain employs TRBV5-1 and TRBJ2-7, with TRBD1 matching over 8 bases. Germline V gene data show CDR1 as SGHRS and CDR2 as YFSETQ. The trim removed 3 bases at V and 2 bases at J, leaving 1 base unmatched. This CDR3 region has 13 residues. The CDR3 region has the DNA TGCGCCAGCAGCTCGGACAGGGCCTACGAGCAGTACTTC. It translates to CASSSDRAYEQYF.

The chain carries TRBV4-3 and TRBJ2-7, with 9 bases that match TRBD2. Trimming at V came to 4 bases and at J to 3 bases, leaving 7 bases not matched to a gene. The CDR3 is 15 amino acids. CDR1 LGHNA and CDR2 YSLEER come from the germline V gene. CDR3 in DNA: TGCGCCAGCAGCCCGCATCTAGCGGGAATCTACGAGCAGTACTTC. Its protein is CASSPHLAGIYEQYF.

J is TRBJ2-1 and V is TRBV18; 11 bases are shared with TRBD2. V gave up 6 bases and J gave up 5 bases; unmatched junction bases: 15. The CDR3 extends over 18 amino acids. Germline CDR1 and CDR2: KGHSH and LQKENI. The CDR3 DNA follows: TGTGCCAGCTCTCCAGCCCCTTTAGCGGGAGGGACCAACAATGAGCAGTTCTTC. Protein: CASSPAPLAGGTNNEQFF.

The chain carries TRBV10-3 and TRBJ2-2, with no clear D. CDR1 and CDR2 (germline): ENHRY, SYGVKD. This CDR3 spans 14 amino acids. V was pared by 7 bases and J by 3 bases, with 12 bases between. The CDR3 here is CAITPKEYTGELFF. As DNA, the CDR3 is TGTGCCATCACCCCTAAAGAGTACACCGGGGAGCTGTTTTTT.

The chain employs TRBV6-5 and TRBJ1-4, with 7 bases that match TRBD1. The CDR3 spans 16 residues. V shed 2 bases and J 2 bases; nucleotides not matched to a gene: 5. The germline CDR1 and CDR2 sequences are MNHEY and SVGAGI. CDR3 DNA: TGTGCCAGCAGTTACGGCAGGGGGTATACTAATGAAAAACTGTTTTTT. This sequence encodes CASSYGRGYTNEKLFF.

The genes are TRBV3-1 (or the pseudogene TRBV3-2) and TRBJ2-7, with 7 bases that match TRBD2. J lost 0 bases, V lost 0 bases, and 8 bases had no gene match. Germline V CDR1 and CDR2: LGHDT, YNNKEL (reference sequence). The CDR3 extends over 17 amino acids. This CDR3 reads CASSQDKWGGTSYEQYF. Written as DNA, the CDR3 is TGTGCCAGCAGCCAAGATAAATGGGGGGGGACCTCCTACGAGCAGTACTTC.

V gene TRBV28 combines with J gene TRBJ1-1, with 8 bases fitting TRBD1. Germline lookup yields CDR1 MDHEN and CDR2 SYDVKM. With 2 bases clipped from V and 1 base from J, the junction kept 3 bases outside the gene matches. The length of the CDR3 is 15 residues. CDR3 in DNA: TGTGCCAGCAGTTTAGAGGGGACAGGGAACACTGAAGCTTTCTTT. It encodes CASSLEGTGNTEAFF.

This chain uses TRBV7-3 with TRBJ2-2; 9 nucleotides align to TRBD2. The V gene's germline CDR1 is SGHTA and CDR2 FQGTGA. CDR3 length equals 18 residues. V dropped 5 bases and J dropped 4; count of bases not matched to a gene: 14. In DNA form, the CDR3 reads TGTGCCAGCAGCCCCCTCCCAGCGGGGGGCCCGGGCACCGGGGAGCTGTTTTTT. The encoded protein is CASSPLPAGGPGTGELFF.